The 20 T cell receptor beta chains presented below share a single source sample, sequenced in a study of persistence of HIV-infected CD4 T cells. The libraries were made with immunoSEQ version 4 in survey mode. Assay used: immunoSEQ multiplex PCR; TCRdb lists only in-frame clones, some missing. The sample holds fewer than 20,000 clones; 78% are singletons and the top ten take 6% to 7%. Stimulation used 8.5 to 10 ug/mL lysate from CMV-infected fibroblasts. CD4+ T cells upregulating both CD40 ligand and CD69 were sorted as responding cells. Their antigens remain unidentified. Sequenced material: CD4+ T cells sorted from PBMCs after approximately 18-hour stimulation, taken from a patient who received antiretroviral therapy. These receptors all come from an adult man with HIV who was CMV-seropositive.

The CDR3 nucleotides are TGCAGTGCTGGTCGGGCCGGGGAGCTGTTTTTT. Its protein product is CSAGRAGELFF. This chain joins TRBV20-1 and TRBJ2-2; D ambiguous. Trimming took 5 bases from V and 6 from J, leaving 7 bases between them. This CDR3 is built from 11 residues. The germline V gene encodes CDR1 DFQATT and CDR2 SNEGSKA (reference sequence).

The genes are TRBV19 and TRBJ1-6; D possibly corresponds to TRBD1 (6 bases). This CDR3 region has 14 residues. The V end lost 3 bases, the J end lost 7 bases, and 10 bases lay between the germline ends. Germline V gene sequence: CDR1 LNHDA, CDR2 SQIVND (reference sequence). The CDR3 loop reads CASSMGAPNSPLHF. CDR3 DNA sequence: TGTGCCAGTAGTATGGGGGCCCCGAATTCACCCCTCCACTTT.

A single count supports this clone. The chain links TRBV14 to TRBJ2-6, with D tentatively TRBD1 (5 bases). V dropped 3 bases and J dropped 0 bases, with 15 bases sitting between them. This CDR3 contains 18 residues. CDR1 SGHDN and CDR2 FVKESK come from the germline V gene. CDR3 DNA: TGTGCCAGCAGCCATGGGGCCAAATACCTCTCTGGGGCCAACGTCCTGACTTTC. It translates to CASSHGAKYLSGANVLTF.

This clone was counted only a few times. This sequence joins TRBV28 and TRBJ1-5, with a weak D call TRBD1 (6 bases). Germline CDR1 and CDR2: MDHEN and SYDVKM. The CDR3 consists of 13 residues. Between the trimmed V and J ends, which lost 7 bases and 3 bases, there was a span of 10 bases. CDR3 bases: TGTGCCAGCAAAGGACAGTACAATCAGCCCCAGCATTTT. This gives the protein CASKGQYNQPQHF. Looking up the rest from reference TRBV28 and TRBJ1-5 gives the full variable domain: DVKVTQSSRYLVKRTGEKVFLECVQDMDHENMFWYRQDPGLGLRLIYFSYDVKMKEKGDIPEGYSVSREKKERFSLILESASTNQTSMYLCASKGQYNQPQHFGDGTRLSIL.

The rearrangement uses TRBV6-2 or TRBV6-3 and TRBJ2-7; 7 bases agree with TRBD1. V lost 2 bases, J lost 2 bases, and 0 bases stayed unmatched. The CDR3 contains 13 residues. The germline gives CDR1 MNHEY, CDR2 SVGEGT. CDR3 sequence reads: CASSYDRAYEQYF. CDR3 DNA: TGTGCCAGCAGTTACGACAGGGCCTACGAGCAGTACTTC.

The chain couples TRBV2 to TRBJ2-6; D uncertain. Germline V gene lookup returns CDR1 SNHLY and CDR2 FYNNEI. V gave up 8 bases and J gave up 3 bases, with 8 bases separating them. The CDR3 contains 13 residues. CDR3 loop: CASSGLGANVLTF. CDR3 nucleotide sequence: TGTGCCAGCTCCGGCCTTGGGGCCAACGTCCTGACTTTC.

CDR3 in DNA: TGTGCCAGCAGTTTGGGGACAGGGTATGGCAATGAGCAGTTCTTC. Translated, it gives CASSLGTGYGNEQFF. The J gene is TRBJ2-1, the V gene TRBV7-3; 9 bases are a match to TRBD1. V dropped 6 bases and J dropped 6; count of bases not matched to a gene: 9. This CDR3 has 15 amino acids. Germline V gene data show CDR1 as SGHTA and CDR2 as FQGTGA.

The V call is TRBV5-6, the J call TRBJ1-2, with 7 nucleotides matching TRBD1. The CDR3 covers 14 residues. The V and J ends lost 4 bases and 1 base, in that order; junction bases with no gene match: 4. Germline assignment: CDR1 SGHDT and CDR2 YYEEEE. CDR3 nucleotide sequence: TGTGCCAGCAGCGAGGGGACAGTTAACTATGGCTACACCTTC. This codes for CASSEGTVNYGYTF.

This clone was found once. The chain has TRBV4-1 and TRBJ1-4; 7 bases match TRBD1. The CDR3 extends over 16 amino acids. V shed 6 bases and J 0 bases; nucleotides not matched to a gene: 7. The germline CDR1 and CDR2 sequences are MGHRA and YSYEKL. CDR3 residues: CASSPPQGATNEKLFF. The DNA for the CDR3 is TGCGCCAGCAGTCCCCCCCAGGGGGCAACTAATGAAAAACTGTTTTTT.

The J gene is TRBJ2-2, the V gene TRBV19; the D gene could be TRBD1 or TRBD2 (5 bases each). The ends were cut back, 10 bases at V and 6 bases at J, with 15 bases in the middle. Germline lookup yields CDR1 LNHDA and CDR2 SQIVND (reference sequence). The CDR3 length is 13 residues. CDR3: CATSGRSSGELFF. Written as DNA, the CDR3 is TGTGCCACCTCGGGGCGCTCATCCGGGGAGCTGTTTTTT.

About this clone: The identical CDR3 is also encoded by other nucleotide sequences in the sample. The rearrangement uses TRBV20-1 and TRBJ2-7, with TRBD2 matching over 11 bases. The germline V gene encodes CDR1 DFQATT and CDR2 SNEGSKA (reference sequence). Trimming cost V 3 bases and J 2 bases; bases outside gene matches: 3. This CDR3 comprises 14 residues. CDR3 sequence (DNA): TGCAGTGCTAGTCCTAGCGGGGGGACCTACGAGCAGTACTTC. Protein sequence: CSASPSGGTYEQYF.

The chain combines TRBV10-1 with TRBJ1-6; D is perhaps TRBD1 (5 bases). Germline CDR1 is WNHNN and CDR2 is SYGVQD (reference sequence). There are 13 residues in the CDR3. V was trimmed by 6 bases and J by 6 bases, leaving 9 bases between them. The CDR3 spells CASSGTLNSPLHF. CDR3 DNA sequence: TGCGCCAGCAGCGGGACTCTTAATTCACCCCTCCACTTT.

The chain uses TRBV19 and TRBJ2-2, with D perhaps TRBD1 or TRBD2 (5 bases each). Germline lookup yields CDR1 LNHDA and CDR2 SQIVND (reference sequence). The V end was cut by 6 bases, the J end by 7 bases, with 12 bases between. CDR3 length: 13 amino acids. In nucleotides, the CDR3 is TGTGCCAGTAGCATGGGGACCGTCGGGGAGCTGTTTTTT. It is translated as CASSMGTVGELFF.

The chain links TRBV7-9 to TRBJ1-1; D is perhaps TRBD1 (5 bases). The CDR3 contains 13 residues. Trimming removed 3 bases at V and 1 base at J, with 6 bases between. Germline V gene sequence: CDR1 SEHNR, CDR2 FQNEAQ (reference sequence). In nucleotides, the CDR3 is TGTGCCAGCAGCTTCGGGGGGAACACTGAAGCTTTCTTT. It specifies CASSFGGNTEAFF.

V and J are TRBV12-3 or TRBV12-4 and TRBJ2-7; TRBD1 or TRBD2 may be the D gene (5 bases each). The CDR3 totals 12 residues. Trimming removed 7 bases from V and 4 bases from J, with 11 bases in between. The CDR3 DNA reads TGTGCCAGCACCCGATGGGGGTACGAGCAGTACTTC. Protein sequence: CASTRWGYEQYF.

The CDR3 nucleotides read TGTGCTAGTGGTTCACGGACAGGGGGCAGCTCCTACAATGAGCAGTTCTTC. This codes for CASGSRTGGSSYNEQFF. The chain recombines TRBV12-5 with TRBJ2-1, with 11 bases identical to TRBD1. CDR1 and CDR2 (germline): LGHNT, FRNRAP. With V trimmed by 4 bases and J by 0 bases, 5 bases remained unmatched. This CDR3 has 17 residues.

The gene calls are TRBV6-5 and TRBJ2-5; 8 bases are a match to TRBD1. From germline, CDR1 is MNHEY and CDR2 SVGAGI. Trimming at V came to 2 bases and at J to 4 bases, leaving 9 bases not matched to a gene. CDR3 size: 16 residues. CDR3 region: CASSYHPYTGGETQYF. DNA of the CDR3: TGTGCCAGCAGTTACCACCCATATACAGGGGGAGAGACCCAGTACTTC.

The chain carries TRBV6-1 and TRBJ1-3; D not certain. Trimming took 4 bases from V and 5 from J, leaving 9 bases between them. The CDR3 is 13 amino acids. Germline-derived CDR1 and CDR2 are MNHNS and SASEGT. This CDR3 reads CASSGAGRNTIYF. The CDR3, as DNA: TGTGCCAGCAGTGGAGCCGGCCGAAACACCATATATTTT.

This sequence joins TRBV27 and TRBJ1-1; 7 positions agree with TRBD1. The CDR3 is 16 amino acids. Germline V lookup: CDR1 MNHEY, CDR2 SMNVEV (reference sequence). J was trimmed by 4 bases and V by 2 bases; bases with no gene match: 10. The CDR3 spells CASSLKGNRGGTEAFF. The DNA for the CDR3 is TGTGCCAGCAGTTTAAAGGGGAACAGGGGTGGCACTGAAGCTTTCTTT.

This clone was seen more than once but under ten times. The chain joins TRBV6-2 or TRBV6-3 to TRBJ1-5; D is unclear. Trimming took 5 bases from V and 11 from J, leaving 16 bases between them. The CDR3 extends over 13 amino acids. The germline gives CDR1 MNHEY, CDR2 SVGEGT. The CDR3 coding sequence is TGTGCCAGCAGTCCCGGGCAGGCGGGTTCCCAGCATTTT. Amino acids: CASSPGQAGSQHF.